This T cell receptor beta chain came from a study of T-cell reconstitution after alpha-beta-depleted transplantation in children. The CDR3 runs to 22 residues. After removal of 2 bases from V and 1 base from J, the junction contained 21 bases not matched to a gene. Germline values: CDR1 LGHDT, CDR2 YNNKEL (reference sequence). Unique molecular identifiers were incorporated into the prepared TCRbeta library. TCRdb re-derived calls from the PCR reads in MiXCR, one entry per CDR3 protein. The repertoire holds some 600,000 distinct CDR3 sequences, with over 10% as singletons. This TCR was sampled from a male patient between 5 and 17 years old who had a stem cell transplant for acute myeloid leukemia, so the T cells may come from the graft donor. Here the sequenced sample was PBMCs, mostly from graft donor cells, taken 360 days after TCRalphabeta/CD19-depleted stem cell transplant. The genes are TRBV3-1 and TRBJ2-4; 9 nucleotides agree with TRBD2. The CDR3 sequence: CASSQPGHFSGRERRAKNIQYF. In DNA form, the CDR3 reads TGTGCCAGCAGCCAACCCGGACATTTTAGCGGGAGAGAGAGGAGGGCCAAAAACATTCAGTACTTC. Filled out from reference TRBV3-1 and TRBJ2-4, the complete variable domain reads DTAVSQTPKYLVTQMGNDKSIKCEQNLGHDTMYWYKQDSKKFLKIMFSYNNKELIINETVPNRFSPKSPDKAHLNLHINSLELGDSAVYFCASSQPGHFSGRERRAKNIQYFGAGTRLSVL.